Below are 22 T cell receptor beta chains sequenced from a single sample in a study of post-analysis software for immune sequencing data. General study points: Controls had lower frequencies than patients of roughly five TRBV segments, which included TRBV5-6, TRBV5-1 and TRBV20-1.

cDNA libraries of TCR beta carried unique molecular identifiers. TCRdb fed the PCR reads into MiXCR, producing one record per CDR3 protein. The sample records around 700,000 distinct CDR3 sequences, 59% being singletons. These receptors' targets are unknown. Sequenced material: blood. The receptors were gathered from a girl aged 2-10 years with multiple sclerosis.

V usage is TRBV5-1 and J usage is TRBJ2-3; 8 nucleotides align to TRBD2. Per germline, CDR1 SGHRS and CDR2 YFSETQ. Trimming cost V 2 bases and J 2 bases; bases outside gene matches: 7. The CDR3 spans 16 residues. CDR3 coding DNA: TGCGCCAGCAGCTTTAGCGGGATACCCAACACAGATACGCAGTATTTT. Translated: CASSFSGIPNTDTQYF. The complete variable domain, with remaining parts taken from reference TRBV5-1 and TRBJ2-3, reads KAGVTQTPRYLIKTRGQQVTLSCSPISGHRSVSWYQQTPGQGLQFLFEYFSETQRNKGNFPGRFSGRQFSNSRSEMNVSTLELGDSALYLCASSFSGIPNTDTQYFGPGTRLTVL.

V usage is TRBV20-1 and J usage is TRBJ2-1; 9 bases agree with TRBD2. Germline values: CDR1 DFQATT, CDR2 SNEGSKA (reference sequence). J lost 5 bases, V lost 3 bases, and 5 bases had no gene match. This CDR3 is 14 amino acids long. The CDR3, as DNA: TGCAGTGCTAGGTCTAGCGGGAAACACAATGAGCAGTTCTTC. Protein product: CSARSSGKHNEQFF.

Regarding this clonotype: At one end the junction does not follow the germline gene, possibly because of a read error. This sequence joins TRBV13 and TRBJ1-5, with D maybe TRBD1 (6 bases). CDR1 is PRHDT and CDR2 is FYEKMQ in the germline V gene (reference sequence). CDR3 length: 15 residues. The CDR3 loop reads CASSLGSGEFRAQHF. CDR3 in DNA: TGTGCCAGCAGCCTAGGGTCAGGGGAGTTCCGCGCCCAGCATTTT.

The chain links TRBV6-2 or TRBV6-3 to TRBJ2-1; 12 bases map to TRBD2. V lost 7 bases and J lost 0; bases outside the gene matches: 10. The length of the CDR3 is 18 residues. From germline, CDR1 is MNHEY and CDR2 SVGEGT. DNA of the CDR3: TGTGCCAGCACCCCGGGACTAGCGGGCTCCCTCTCCTACAATGAGCAGTTCTTC. Protein: CASTPGLAGSLSYNEQFF.

This clonotype was observed a few times. V gene TRBV29-1 combines with J gene TRBJ2-3, with TRBD2 as a possible D gene (6 bases). Per the germline V gene, CDR1 is SQVTM and CDR2 is ANQGSEA. V shed 1 base and J shed 3 bases, with 11 bases lying between them. The length of the CDR3 is 14 residues. CDR3: CSVEGGGGTDTQYF. The CDR3 DNA follows: TGCAGCGTTGAAGGGGGAGGAGGAACAGATACGCAGTATTTT.

V and J are TRBV7-2 and TRBJ2-4, with D perhaps assigned TRBD1 or TRBD2 (6 bases each). V was shortened by 2 bases and J by 0 bases, with 20 bases between the two germline ends. The CDR3 totals 19 residues. In germline, CDR1 is SGHTA, CDR2 FQGNSA. The CDR3 sequence is CASSLIRQGRGLAKNIQYF. CDR3 DNA sequence: TGTGCCAGCAGCTTAATCCGTCAGGGGCGGGGACTAGCCAAAAACATTCAGTACTTC.

As regards this clonotype: The DNA is omitted, as the CDR3 cannot be located on it reliably, and the CDR3 follows TCRdb's listing. CDR3 sequence reads: CASSACVGAGAYEQYF. V gene TRBV21-1 combines with J gene TRBJ2-5; TRBD1, the table's D call, lacks a check against the DNA. TRBV21-1 is annotated as a pseudogene. The CDR3 comprises 16 residues, both ends counted.

V and J are TRBV9 and TRBJ2-3; TRBD2 aligns across 10 bases. Germline CDR1 is SGDLS and CDR2 is YYNGEE. J gave up 2 bases and V 4 bases, and 7 bases lay outside the gene matches. The CDR3 has 16 residues. CDR3 bases: TGTGCCAGCAGCATAGGACTAGCGGCTAACACAGATACGCAGTATTTT. It yields the protein CASSIGLAANTDTQYF. The variable domain in full, with the rest retrieved from reference TRBV9 and TRBJ2-3, is DSGVTQTPKHLITATGQRVTLRCSPRSGDLSVYWYQQSLDQGLQFLIQYYNGEERAKGNILERFSAQQFPDLHSELNLSSLELGDSALYFCASSIGLAANTDTQYFGPGTRLTVL.

The gene calls are TRBV20-1 and TRBJ1-1; maybe TRBD1 (5 bases). The CDR3 runs 14 residues. Per the germline V gene, CDR1 is DFQATT and CDR2 is SNEGSKA (reference sequence). V shed 3 bases and J shed 1 base, with 12 bases lying between them. CDR3: CSARLGVGNTEAFF. CDR3 sequence (DNA): TGCAGTGCTAGGTTGGGGGTCGGGAACACTGAAGCTTTCTTT.

Here the CDR3 reads CASSPGLAHYNEQFF. CDR3 in DNA: TGCGCCAGCAGCCCGGGACTAGCCCACTACAATGAGCAGTTCTTC. The rearrangement links TRBV5-1 to TRBJ2-1; 9 nucleotides align to TRBD2. Germline V CDR1 and CDR2: SGHRS, YFSETQ. The CDR3 is made up of 15 amino acids. V dropped 4 bases and J dropped 3; count of bases not matched to a gene: 5.

The gene calls are TRBV29-1 and TRBJ2-3; the match to TRBD1 covers 9 bases. The CDR3 length is 14 residues. Per the germline V gene, CDR1 is SQVTM and CDR2 is ANQGSEA. Trimming cost V 6 bases and J 3 bases; bases outside gene matches: 7. The CDR3 bases are TGCAGCGTCCCCCGGGACAGGGTAACAGATACGCAGTATTTT. This encodes CSVPRDRVTDTQYF.

This clonotype has a handful of counts. V usage is TRBV6-2 or TRBV6-3 and J usage is TRBJ2-1, with TRBD1 matching 9 bases. The CDR3 covers 17 residues. Germline V gene data show CDR1 as MNHEY and CDR2 as SVGEGT. J lost 3 bases, V lost 8 bases, and 14 bases had no gene match. This chain's CDR3 is CASSTVRETGGYNEQFF. DNA of the CDR3: TGTGCCAGCTCTACCGTAAGAGAGACAGGGGGCTACAATGAGCAGTTCTTC.

This clonotype was counted between two and nine times. A junction end diverges from the germline sequence, so it may reflect a read error. The chain combines TRBV20-1 with TRBJ2-7; D is uncertain. Germline CDR1 and CDR2: DFQATT and SNEGSKA (reference sequence). CDR3 length: 12 residues. CDR3 loop: CSARGVGHEQYF. Here the CDR3 DNA reads TGCAGTGCGAGAGGCGTAGGCCACGAGCAGTACTTC.

The chain carries TRBV20-1 and TRBJ2-1, with 9 bases identical to TRBD2. Germline V gene sequence: CDR1 DFQATT, CDR2 SNEGSKA (reference sequence). With V trimmed by 6 bases and J by 5 bases, 8 bases remained unmatched. CDR3 size: 14 residues. The CDR3 bases are TGCAGTGCACAGACTAGCGGAGTAGACAATGAGCAGTTCTTC. This sequence encodes CSAQTSGVDNEQFF.

The chain links TRBV2 to TRBJ2-4; possible D gene TRBD1, 6 bases. CDR3 length: 12 residues. Trimming pared 4 bases from V and 9 bases from J, leaving 10 bases between. CDR1 and CDR2 from the germline V gene are SNHLY and FYNNEI. This chain's CDR3 is CASSAGEGIQYF. CDR3 bases: TGTGCCAGCAGTGCAGGGGAAGGCATTCAGTACTTC.

This clonotype was recorded many times. The V call is TRBV29-1, the J call TRBJ2-1; 7 nucleotides agree with TRBD2. The CDR3 covers 13 residues. Germline V gives CDR1 SQVTM, CDR2 ANQGSEA. V was clipped by 3 bases and J by 7 bases; unmatched bases: 6. The CDR3 DNA reads as TGCAGCGTTGAGGGGGGGTGGGGGAATGAGCAGTTCTTC. Its translation: CSVEGGWGNEQFF.

Only a few counts were recorded for this clonotype. The V gene is TRBV3-1, the J gene TRBJ2-1, with a tentative D call TRBD2 (5 bases). Germline V gene data show CDR1 as LGHDT and CDR2 as YNNKEL (reference sequence). CDR3 size: 16 residues. V was trimmed by 4 bases and J by 5 bases, leaving 18 bases between them. In DNA form, the CDR3 reads TGTGCCAGCAGCCCGATTCCACCTACCGGGGACAATGAGCAGTTCTTC. It yields the protein CASSPIPPTGDNEQFF.

V gene TRBV29-1 combines with J gene TRBJ1-1; no clear D gene. CDR1 and CDR2 from the germline V gene are SQVTM and ANQGSEA. The CDR3 totals 13 residues. V was trimmed by 4 bases and J by 0 bases, leaving 9 bases between them. As DNA, the CDR3 is TGCAGCGTTGGGGGTACCGTGAACACTGAAGCTTTCTTT. It translates to CSVGGTVNTEAFF.

Remarks on this clonotype: Germline and junction disagree at one end, which may indicate a read error. The CDR3 bases are TGTGCCAGCAGTGGCGGACTAGCCGGTGAGCAATTCTTC. It is translated as CASSGGLAGEQFF. The J gene is TRBJ2-1, the V gene TRBV6-5; 8 bases fit TRBD2. Looked up from germline, CDR1 is MNHEY and CDR2 is SVGAGI. CDR3 length equals 13 residues.

This sequence joins TRBV12-3 or TRBV12-4 and TRBJ2-1; 13 nucleotides match TRBD2. Trimming removed 6 bases from V and 7 bases from J; junction bases left unmatched: 9. The CDR3 is made up of 16 amino acids. The CDR3 reads CASSKLAGGRRNEQFF. As DNA, the CDR3 is TGTGCCAGCAGCAAACTAGCGGGAGGGCGCAGGAATGAGCAGTTCTTC.

On this clonotype itself: One end of the junction varies from germline; a read error may be responsible. This chain joins TRBV11-1 and TRBJ2-3; the D gene is possibly TRBD2 (5 bases). Germline V gene data show CDR1 as SGHAT and CDR2 as FQDESV (reference sequence). This CDR3 comprises 12 residues. The CDR3 spells CASSPGSDTQYF. The CDR3 DNA sequence: TGTGCCAGCAGCCCGGGGTCAGATACACAGTATTTT.

The V gene is TRBV20-1, the J gene TRBJ2-5; no definite D call. V lost 4 bases and J 2 bases, leaving 8 bases between the germline ends. Germline V gene data show CDR1 as DFQATT and CDR2 as SNEGSKA (reference sequence). This CDR3 is built from 12 residues. The CDR3: CSAIDQQETQYF. The CDR3 DNA reads TGCAGTGCTATTGACCAGCAAGAGACCCAGTACTTC.